Below, 17 T cell receptor beta chains from the same sample are listed, as sequenced in a study of blood T cell repertoires in COVID-19. Profiled with immunoSEQ multiplex PCR; TCRdb holds only in-frame clones, not every one. The top ten hold under 0.85% of the sample, which has around 480,000 clones, roughly 87% seen once. The sample consisted of PBMCs or T cells enriched from blood (not recorded which). These receptors all stem from a woman between 18 and 29 years old who had recovered from COVID-19.

This chain uses TRBV9 with TRBJ1-6, with D maybe TRBD1 (5 bases). The CDR3 is 14 amino acids. Per germline, CDR1 SGDLS and CDR2 YYNGEE. Between the trimmed V and J ends, which lost 0 bases and 10 bases, there was a span of 11 bases. CDR3 amino acids: CASSVAGQGSPLHF. For the CDR3, the DNA is TGTGCCAGCAGCGTAGCTGGGCAGGGATCACCCCTCCACTTT.

The V gene is TRBV7-9, the J gene TRBJ1-4; D is unclear. V lost 2 bases and J lost 7, with 11 bases in between. The germline CDR1 and CDR2 sequences are SEHNR and FQNEAQ (reference sequence). The CDR3 sequence is 14 residues long. This CDR3 is CASSLINTAEKLFF. Written as DNA, the CDR3 is TGTGCCAGCAGCTTAATAAACACAGCTGAAAAACTGTTTTTT.

The chain carries TRBV14 and TRBJ1-2; TRBD1 matches 10 bases. Losses at the gene ends were 4 bases for V and 8 bases for J; bases not matched to a gene: 16. The CDR3 consists of 17 residues. Germline CDR1 is SGHDN and CDR2 is FVKESK. CDR3 sequence: CASSLRSATGGLKGYTF. The CDR3 DNA reads TGTGCCAGCAGCCTCCGTTCCGCGACAGGGGGCTTAAAAGGCTACACCTTC.

CDR3 residues: CASSLYRTSGGDTQYF. In DNA form, the CDR3 reads TGTGCCAGCAGTCTCTATCGGACTAGCGGGGGGGATACGCAGTATTTT. The chain links TRBV27 to TRBJ2-3; 14 bases agree with TRBD2. From germline, CDR1 is MNHEY and CDR2 SMNVEV (reference sequence). V was clipped by 5 bases and J by 6 bases; unmatched bases: 7. The CDR3 spans 16 residues.

Remarks on this clone: This same CDR3 is encoded by further DNA sequences in the sample. The chain joins TRBV29-1 to TRBJ1-2; perhaps TRBD1 as D (5 bases). V dropped 4 bases and J dropped 2 bases, with 8 bases sitting between them. The CDR3 runs to 12 residues. Germline V gives CDR1 SQVTM, CDR2 ANQGSEA. Here the CDR3 DNA reads TGCAGCGTTGGGGGCCCGAACTATGGCTACACCTTC. It yields the protein CSVGGPNYGYTF.

The chain couples TRBV6-7 to TRBJ2-1; TRBD1 is a possible D gene (6 bases). TRBV6-7 is reported as an ORF; its role is uncertain. The CDR3 consists of 15 residues. V lost 7 bases, J lost 5 bases, and 18 bases lay in between. The CDR3 bases are TGTGCCAGCAACGCCCAGGGGAAAGGGGACAATGAGCAGTTCTTC. As protein: CASNAQGKGDNEQFF.

V gene TRBV6-5 combines with J gene TRBJ1-1; a possible D gene is TRBD1 (6 bases). The germline V gene encodes CDR1 MNHEY and CDR2 SVGAGI. This CDR3 has 14 amino acids. Trimming pared 6 bases from V and 1 base from J, leaving 12 bases between. In DNA, the CDR3 is TGTGCCAGCAGGACATTACAGGGGAACACTGAAGCTTTCTTT. Its protein product is CASRTLQGNTEAFF.

This chain connects TRBV3-1 (or the pseudogene TRBV3-2) to TRBJ1-2; a possible D gene is TRBD1 (5 bases). Germline assignment: CDR1 LGHDT and CDR2 YNNKEL (reference sequence). This CDR3 spans 12 amino acids. V lost 5 bases to trimming and J lost 14 bases, with 18 bases between them. As DNA, the CDR3 is TGTGCCAGCAGCGTTCTAAGGGGCCTGAGGACCTTC. Its translation: CASSVLRGLRTF.

The V and J genes are TRBV30 and TRBJ1-6; 10 bases align to TRBD1. Germline-derived CDR1 and CDR2 are GTSNPN and SVGIG (reference sequence). The CDR3 runs 13 residues. V dropped 4 bases and J dropped 9; count of bases not matched to a gene: 3. The CDR3 loop reads CAWMTGGGSPLHF. CDR3 DNA: TGTGCCTGGATGACAGGGGGCGGTTCACCCCTCCACTTT.

The table lists this clone with a few counts. The chain uses TRBV12-5 and TRBJ1-6; D unclear. Germline-derived CDR1 and CDR2 are LGHNT and FRNRAP. V was clipped by 3 bases and J by 10 bases, with 13 bases between them. This CDR3 has 14 residues. As DNA, the CDR3 is TGTGCTAGTGGTTTTTACGACGGGTGGTCACCCCTCCACTTT. It translates to CASGFYDGWSPLHF.

The CDR3 DNA reads as TGTGCCAGCAGTATAGGACAGGGGGCCACTGAAGCTTTCTTT. Protein sequence: CASSIGQGATEAFF. The chain combines TRBV27 with TRBJ1-1, with 11 bases matching TRBD1. Germline V gene sequence: CDR1 MNHEY, CDR2 SMNVEV (reference sequence). After removal of 5 bases from V and 4 bases from J, the junction contained 3 bases not matched to a gene. The CDR3 contains 14 residues.

CDR3 protein: CASSPMTVTEAFF. The CDR3 nucleotides are TGTGCCAGCTCACCCATGACAGTCACTGAAGCTTTCTTT. V is TRBV18 and J is TRBJ1-1, with D possibly TRBD1 on 5 matching bases. Germline V gene lookup returns CDR1 KGHSH and CDR2 LQKENI. The V and J ends lost 3 bases and 4 bases respectively, with 9 bases between them. The CDR3 runs 13 residues.

This chain links TRBV3-1 (or the pseudogene TRBV3-2) with TRBJ2-5; possible D gene TRBD1, 5 bases. Germline V gives CDR1 LGHDT, CDR2 YNNKEL (reference sequence). CDR3 length: 17 residues. The germline V and J ends were trimmed by 0 bases and 2 bases, with 16 bases remaining between them. The CDR3 sequence is CASSQDRGMAVQETQYF. In DNA form, the CDR3 reads TGTGCCAGCAGCCAAGATAGGGGTATGGCGGTACAAGAGACCCAGTACTTC.

The CDR3 DNA reads as TGTGCCAGCAGCCTGTTTGGGACTAACACTGAAGCTTTCTTT. Its translation: CASSLFGTNTEAFF. The chain recombines TRBV7-9 with TRBJ1-1; D is possibly TRBD1 (5 bases). CDR1 is SEHNR and CDR2 is FQNEAQ in the germline V gene (reference sequence). CDR3 length equals 14 residues. V was clipped by 5 bases and J by 2 bases, with 12 bases between them. The full variable domain, with the rest looked up from reference TRBV7-9 and TRBJ1-1, is DTGVSQNPRHKITKRGQNVTFRCDPISEHNRLYWYRQTLGQGPEFLTYFQNEAQLEKSRLLSDRFSAERPKGSFSTLEIQRTEQGDSAMYLCASSLFGTNTEAFFGQGTRLTVV.

The chain links TRBV5-1 to TRBJ1-6; TRBD1 might be the D (6 bases). This CDR3 has 14 residues. Germline V lookup: CDR1 SGHRS, CDR2 YFSETQ. The V end was cut by 5 bases, the J end by 8 bases, with 14 bases between. CDR3 loop: CASSLGGDHSPLHF. CDR3 bases: TGCGCCAGCAGTCTAGGGGGGGACCATTCACCCCTCCACTTT.

The chain joins TRBV27 to TRBJ1-2; TRBD1 agrees at 7 bases. The CDR3 extends over 14 amino acids. V shed 6 bases and J 6 bases; nucleotides not matched to a gene: 10. Looked up from germline, CDR1 is MNHEY and CDR2 is SMNVEV (reference sequence). CDR3 region: CASRRDRDTNGYTF. The CDR3, as DNA: TGTGCCAGCAGACGCGACAGGGACACGAATGGCTACACCTTC.

The chain links TRBV27 to TRBJ1-6; a weak D match, TRBD1 (6 bases). CDR1 and CDR2 (germline): MNHEY, SMNVEV (reference sequence). With 6 bases removed from V and 7 bases from J, the gap between germline ends came to 19 bases. The length of the CDR3 is 16 residues. CDR3 nucleotides: TGTGCCAGCAGCCCCAGGGGAAGGCTGACCAATTCACCCCTCCACTTT. The encoded protein is CASSPRGRLTNSPLHF.